The present TCR beta chain was sequenced within a study of response to subunit inactivated influenza vaccine. The CDR3 contains 14 residues. Germline lookup yields CDR1 MDHEN and CDR2 SYDVKM. Trimming cost V 1 base and J 2 bases, with 9 bases left between them. This clonotype showed up just a few times. TCRdb called the RT-PCR reads again in MiXCR, with one record for every CDR3 protein. There are about 540,000 distinct CDR3 sequences in the sample; 12% to 15% occur only once, and over 8.5% lies in the top ten. This TCR was sampled from a man aged 50-60 years who received an inactivated influenza vaccine. Sample: PBMCs from blood, taken 12 days after vaccination. The V call is TRBV28, the J call TRBJ2-7; D not certain. Written as DNA, the CDR3 is TGTGCCAGCAGTTTATTCGAACGGGCCTACGAGCAGTACTTC. This codes for CASSLFERAYEQYF. Variable domain in full (rest from reference TRBV28 and TRBJ2-7): DVKVTQSSRYLVKRTGEKVFLECVQDMDHENMFWYRQDPGLGLRLIYFSYDVKMKEKGDIPEGYSVSREKKERFSLILESASTNQTSMYLCASSLFERAYEQYFGPGTRLTVT.